Listed below are T cell receptor beta chains from one sample, sequenced in a study of T cells in localized non-small cell lung cancer. Only in-frame clones appear in the TCRdb table, and some are missing; sequencing was by immunoSEQ multiplex PCR. Of over a thousand clones in the sample, about 21% were seen once. The sample consisted of normal lung tissue next to the tumor, taken before any cancer treatment. The receptors shown here come from a man between 40 and 70 years old with stage III squamous cell lung carcinoma. CDR3s include the opening cysteine and the closing phenylalanine or tryptophan. The D gene is left open where the match is weak.

J	D	V	CDR3
TRBJ2-3	.	TRBV11-3	CASSLDGTSSTDTQYF
TRBJ2-3	.	TRBV29-1	CSVGTWELTSTDTQYF
TRBJ2-7	.	TRBV7-5	CASSLGVGGSYEQYF
TRBJ2-5	.	TRBV14	CASSQRGTAYQETQYF
TRBJ1-1	TRBD1	TRBV6-8	CASRQWTGGLNTEAFF
TRBJ2-7	.	TRBV6-8	CASSYGPGGTGVLGGLFTYEQYF
TRBJ1-4	.	TRBV6-8	CASTRGTANEKLFF
TRBJ1-1	TRBD1	TRBV5-1	CASSTSRQGNTEAFF
TRBJ1-2	TRBD1	TRBV11-3	CASSDHGTGALRGYTF
TRBJ2-5	.	TRBV11-3	CASSQVRAEKETQYF
TRBJ2-5	TRBD2	TRBV15	CATSNPAGGGRTQYF
TRBJ1-1	TRBD1	TRBV5-1	CASSRTGLDTEAFF
TRBJ2-2	.	TRBV6-8	CASSQVSGELFF
TRBJ2-7	.	TRBV7-2	CASSPTEAYEQYF
TRBJ1-2	.	TRBV9	CASSLTSGYGYTF
TRBJ2-4	.	TRBV29-1	CSVDIAKNIQYF
TRBJ2-5	TRBD2	TRBV9	CASSVDSGRGETQYF
TRBJ2-5	TRBD1	TRBV29-1	CSVGDRGQPGETQYF
TRBJ1-2	.	TRBV11-3	CASRTTGTTHYGYTF
TRBJ2-2	.	TRBV6-8	CASSASPGNGELFF
TRBJ2-5	.	TRBV6-8	CASSEEASGNWYF
TRBJ1-1	TRBD1	TRBV23-1	CASSQFGQGSEAFF
TRBJ2-3	.	TRBV6-8	CASRNTRGGDTQYF
TRBJ2-7	TRBD2	TRBV6-8	CASSRGRSGGLNEQYF
TRBJ1-1	.	TRBV29-1	CSVEEGGSEAFF
TRBJ1-5	.	TRBV19	CASSPWRDQPQHF
TRBJ2-5	.	TRBV11-1	CASSLVVGVGETQYF
TRBJ2-5	TRBD2	TRBV9	CASSVDSGRGETQYF
TRBJ2-5	TRBD1	TRBV28	CASSFSRQGVGETQYF
TRBJ1-1	.	TRBV7-8	CASSLYRETEAFF
TRBJ2-1	.	TRBV6-8	CASSANLALAYNEQFF
TRBJ1-2	.	TRBV28	CASKPPRRADGYTF
TRBJ2-6	.	TRBV9	CATTGSGANVLTF
TRBJ1-5	TRBD1	TRBV9	CASRDPDRGLSNQPQHF
TRBJ1-2	.	TRBV7-6	CASSFGDPTNYGYTF
TRBJ1-4	TRBD1	TRBV9	CASSGDRNEKLFF
TRBJ2-7	.	TRBV6-8	CASSYGARGYEQYF
TRBJ2-5	.	TRBV11-3	CASSLVSGVGETQYF